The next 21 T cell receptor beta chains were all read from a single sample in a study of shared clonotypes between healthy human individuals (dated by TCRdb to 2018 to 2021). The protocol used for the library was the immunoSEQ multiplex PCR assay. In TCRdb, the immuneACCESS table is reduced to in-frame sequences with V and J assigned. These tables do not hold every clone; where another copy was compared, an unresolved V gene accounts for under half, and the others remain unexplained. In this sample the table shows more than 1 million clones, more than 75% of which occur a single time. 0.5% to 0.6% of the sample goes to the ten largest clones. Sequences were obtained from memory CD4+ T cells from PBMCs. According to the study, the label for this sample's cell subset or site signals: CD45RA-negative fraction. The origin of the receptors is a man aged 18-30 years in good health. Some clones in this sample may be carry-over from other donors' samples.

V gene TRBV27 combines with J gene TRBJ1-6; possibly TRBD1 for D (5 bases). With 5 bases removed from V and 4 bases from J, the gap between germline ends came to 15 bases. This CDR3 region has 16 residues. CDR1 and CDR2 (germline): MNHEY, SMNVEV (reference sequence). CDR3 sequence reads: CASSPGGWGYNSPLHF. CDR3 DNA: TGTGCCAGCAGTCCCGGGGGTTGGGGGTATAATTCACCCCTCCACTTT.

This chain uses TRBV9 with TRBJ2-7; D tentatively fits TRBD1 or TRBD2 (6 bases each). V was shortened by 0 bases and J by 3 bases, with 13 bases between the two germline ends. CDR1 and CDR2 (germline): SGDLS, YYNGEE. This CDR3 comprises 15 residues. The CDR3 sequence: CASSVGGGLIYEQYF. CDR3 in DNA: TGTGCCAGCAGCGTAGGTGGGGGGCTCATCTACGAGCAGTACTTC.

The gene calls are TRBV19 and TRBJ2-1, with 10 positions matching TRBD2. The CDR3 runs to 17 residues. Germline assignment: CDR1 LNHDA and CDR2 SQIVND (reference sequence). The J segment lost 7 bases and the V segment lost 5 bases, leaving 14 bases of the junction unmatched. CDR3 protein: CASSPKPSGRGDNEQFF. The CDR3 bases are TGTGCCAGTAGTCCCAAACCTAGCGGGAGAGGAGATAATGAGCAGTTCTTC. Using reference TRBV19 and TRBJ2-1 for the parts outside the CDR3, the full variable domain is DGGITQSPKYLFRKEGQNVTLSCEQNLNHDAMYWYRQDPGQGLRLIYYSQIVNDFQKGDIAEGYSVSREKKESFPLTVTSAQKNPTAFYLCASSPKPSGRGDNEQFFGPGTRLTVL.

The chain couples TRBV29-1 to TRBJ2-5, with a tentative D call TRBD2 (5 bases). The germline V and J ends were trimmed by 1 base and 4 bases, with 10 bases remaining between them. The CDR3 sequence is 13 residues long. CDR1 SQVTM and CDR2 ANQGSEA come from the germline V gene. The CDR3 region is CSVEVFGRETQYF. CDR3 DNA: TGCAGCGTTGAAGTATTTGGGAGAGAGACCCAGTACTTC.

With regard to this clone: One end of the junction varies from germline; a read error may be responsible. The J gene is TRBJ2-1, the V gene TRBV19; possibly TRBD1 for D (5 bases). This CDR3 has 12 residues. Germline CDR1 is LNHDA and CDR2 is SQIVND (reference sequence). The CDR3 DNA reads TGTGCCAGTAGTATAGGTCCTGGGGCCCCGGTCTTC. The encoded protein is CASSIGPGAPVF.

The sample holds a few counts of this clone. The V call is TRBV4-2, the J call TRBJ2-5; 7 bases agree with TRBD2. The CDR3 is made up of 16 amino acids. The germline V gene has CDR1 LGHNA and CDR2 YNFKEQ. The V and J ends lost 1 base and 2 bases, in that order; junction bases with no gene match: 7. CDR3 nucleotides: TGTGCCAGCAGCCAAGTGGCGGGAGATCGACAAGAGACCCAGTACTTC. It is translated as CASSQVAGDRQETQYF.

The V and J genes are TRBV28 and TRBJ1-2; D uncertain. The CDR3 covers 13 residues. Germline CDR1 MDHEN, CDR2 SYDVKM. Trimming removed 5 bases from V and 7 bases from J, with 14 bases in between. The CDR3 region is CASSPQLRVGYTF. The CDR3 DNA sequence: TGTGCCAGCAGTCCGCAGTTAAGGGTTGGCTACACCTTC.

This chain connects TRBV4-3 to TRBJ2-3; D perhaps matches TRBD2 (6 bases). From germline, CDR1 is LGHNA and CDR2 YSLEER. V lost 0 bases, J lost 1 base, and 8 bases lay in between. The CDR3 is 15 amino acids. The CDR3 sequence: CASSQDKRGTDTQYF. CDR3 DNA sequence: TGCGCCAGCAGCCAAGATAAGCGGGGCACAGATACGCAGTATTTT.

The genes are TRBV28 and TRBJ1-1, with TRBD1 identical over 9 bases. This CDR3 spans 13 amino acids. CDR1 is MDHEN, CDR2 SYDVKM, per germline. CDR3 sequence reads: CGSGQGGITEAFF. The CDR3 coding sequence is TGTGGATCGGGACAGGGAGGGATCACTGAAGCTTTCTTT.

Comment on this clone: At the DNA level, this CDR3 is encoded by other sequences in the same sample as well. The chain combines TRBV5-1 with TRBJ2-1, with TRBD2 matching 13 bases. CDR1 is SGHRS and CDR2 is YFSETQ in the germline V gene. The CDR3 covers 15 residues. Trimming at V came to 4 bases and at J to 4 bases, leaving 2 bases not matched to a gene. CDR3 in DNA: TGCGCCAGCAGCCAGGGACTAGCGGGATACAATGAGCAGTTCTTC. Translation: CASSQGLAGYNEQFF.

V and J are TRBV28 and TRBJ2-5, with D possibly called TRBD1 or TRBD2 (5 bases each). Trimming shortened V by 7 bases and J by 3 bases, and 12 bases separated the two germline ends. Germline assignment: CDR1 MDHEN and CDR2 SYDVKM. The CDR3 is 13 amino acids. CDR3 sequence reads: CASTGTMEETQYF. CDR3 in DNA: TGTGCCAGCACAGGGACGATGGAAGAGACCCAGTACTTC.

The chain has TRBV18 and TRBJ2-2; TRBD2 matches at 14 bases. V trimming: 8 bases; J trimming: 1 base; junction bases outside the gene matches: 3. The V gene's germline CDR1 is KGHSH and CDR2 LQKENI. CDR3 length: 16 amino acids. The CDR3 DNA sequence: TGTGCCAGCACCGGACTAGCGGGAGGGAACACCGGGGAGCTGTTTTTT. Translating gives CASTGLAGGNTGELFF.

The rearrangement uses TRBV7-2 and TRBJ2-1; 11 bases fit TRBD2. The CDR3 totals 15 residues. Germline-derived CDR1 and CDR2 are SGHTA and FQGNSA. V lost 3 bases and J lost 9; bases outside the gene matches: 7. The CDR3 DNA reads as TGTGCCAGCAGCTTGTTAGCGGGAGGGCCGGTTGAGCAGTTCTTC. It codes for CASSLLAGGPVEQFF.

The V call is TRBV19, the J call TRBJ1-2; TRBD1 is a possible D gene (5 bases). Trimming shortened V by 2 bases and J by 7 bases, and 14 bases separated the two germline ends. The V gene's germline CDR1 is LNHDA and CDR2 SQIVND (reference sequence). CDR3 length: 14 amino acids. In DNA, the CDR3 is TGTGCCAGTAGTATAAGACAGCCGTACGGTGGCTACACCTTC. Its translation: CASSIRQPYGGYTF.

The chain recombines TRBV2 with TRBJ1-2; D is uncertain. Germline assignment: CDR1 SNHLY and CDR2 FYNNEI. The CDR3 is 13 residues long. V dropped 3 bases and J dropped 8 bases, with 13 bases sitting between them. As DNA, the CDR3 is TGTGCCAGCAGTGATCAAGGGATCGGAGGCTACACCTTC. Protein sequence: CASSDQGIGGYTF. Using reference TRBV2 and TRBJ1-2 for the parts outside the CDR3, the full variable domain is EPEVTQTPSHQVTQMGQEVILRCVPISNHLYFYWYRQILGQKVEFLVSFYNNEISEKSEIFDDQFSVERPDGSNFTLKIRSTKLEDSAMYFCASSDQGIGGYTFGSGTRLTVV.

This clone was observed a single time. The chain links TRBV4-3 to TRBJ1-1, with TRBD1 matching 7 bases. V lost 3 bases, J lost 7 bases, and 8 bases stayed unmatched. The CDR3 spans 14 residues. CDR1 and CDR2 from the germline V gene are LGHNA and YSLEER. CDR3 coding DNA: TGCGCCAGCAGCCAGGAAACTGACAGGGATGAAGCTTTCTTT. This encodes CASSQETDRDEAFF.

CDR3 protein: CASSLRGWGQETQYF. The DNA of the CDR3 is TGTGCCAGCAGCTTAAGGGGATGGGGGCAAGAGACCCAGTACTTC. The genes are TRBV11-1 and TRBJ2-5; possibly TRBD1 or TRBD2 for D (5 bases each). V was trimmed by 2 bases and J by 2 bases, leaving 12 bases between them. This CDR3 is 15 amino acids long. Germline V gene lookup returns CDR1 SGHAT and CDR2 FQDESV (reference sequence).

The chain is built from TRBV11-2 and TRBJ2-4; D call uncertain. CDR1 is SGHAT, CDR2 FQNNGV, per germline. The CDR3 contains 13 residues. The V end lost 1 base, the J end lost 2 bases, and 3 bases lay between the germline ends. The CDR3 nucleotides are TGTGCCAGCAGCTTAGTAACCAAAAACATTCAGTACTTC. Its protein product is CASSLVTKNIQYF. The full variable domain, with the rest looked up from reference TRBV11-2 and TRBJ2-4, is EAGVAQSPRYKIIEKRQSVAFWCNPISGHATLYWYQQILGQGPKLLIQFQNNGVVDDSQLPKDRFSAERLKGVDSTLKIQPAKLEDSAVYLCASSLVTKNIQYFGAGTRLSVL.

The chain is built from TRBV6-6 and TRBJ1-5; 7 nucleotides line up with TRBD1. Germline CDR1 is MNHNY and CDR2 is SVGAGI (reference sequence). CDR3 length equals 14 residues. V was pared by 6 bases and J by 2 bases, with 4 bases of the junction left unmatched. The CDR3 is CASSDRDGNQPQHF. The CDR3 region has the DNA TGTGCCAGCAGCGACAGGGACGGCAATCAGCCCCAGCATTTT.

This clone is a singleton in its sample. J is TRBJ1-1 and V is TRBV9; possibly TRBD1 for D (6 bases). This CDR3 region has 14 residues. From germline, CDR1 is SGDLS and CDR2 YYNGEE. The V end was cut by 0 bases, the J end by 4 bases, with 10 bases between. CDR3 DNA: TGTGCCAGCAGCGTAGACAGGGTCGCCACTGAAGCTTTCTTT. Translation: CASSVDRVATEAFF.

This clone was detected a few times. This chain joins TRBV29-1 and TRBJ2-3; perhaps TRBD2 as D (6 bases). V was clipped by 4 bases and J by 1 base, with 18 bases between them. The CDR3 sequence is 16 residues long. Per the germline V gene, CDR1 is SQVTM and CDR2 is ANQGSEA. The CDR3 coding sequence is TGCAGCGTTGCGCCTTCACCCCAGCGGGGCACAGATACGCAGTATTTT. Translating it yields CSVAPSPQRGTDTQYF.